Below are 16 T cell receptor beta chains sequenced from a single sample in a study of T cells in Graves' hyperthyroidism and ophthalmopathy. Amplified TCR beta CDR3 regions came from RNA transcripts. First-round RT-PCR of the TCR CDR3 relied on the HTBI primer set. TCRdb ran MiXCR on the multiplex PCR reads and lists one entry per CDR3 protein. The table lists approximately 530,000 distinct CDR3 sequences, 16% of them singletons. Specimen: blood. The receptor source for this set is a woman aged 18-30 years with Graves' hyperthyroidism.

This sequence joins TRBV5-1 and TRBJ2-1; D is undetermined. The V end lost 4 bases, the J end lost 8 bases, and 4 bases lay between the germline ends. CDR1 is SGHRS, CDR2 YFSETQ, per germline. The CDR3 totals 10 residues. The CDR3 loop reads CASSDDEQFF. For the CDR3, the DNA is TGCGCCAGCAGCGACGATGAGCAGTTCTTC. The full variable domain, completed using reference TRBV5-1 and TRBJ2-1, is KAGVTQTPRYLIKTRGQQVTLSCSPISGHRSVSWYQQTPGQGLQFLFEYFSETQRNKGNFPGRFSGRQFSNSRSEMNVSTLELGDSALYLCASSDDEQFFGPGTRLTVL.

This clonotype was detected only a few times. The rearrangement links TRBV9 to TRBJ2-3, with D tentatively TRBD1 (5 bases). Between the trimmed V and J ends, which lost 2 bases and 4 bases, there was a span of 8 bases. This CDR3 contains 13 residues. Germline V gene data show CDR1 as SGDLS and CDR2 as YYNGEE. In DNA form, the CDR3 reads TGTGCCAGCAGCGTGGTACAGGCAGATACGCAGTATTTT. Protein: CASSVVQADTQYF.

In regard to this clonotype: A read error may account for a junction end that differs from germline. The CDR3 protein is CASRVGAGNETLFF. The CDR3 DNA reads TGTGCCAGCAGGGTCGGAGCAGGAAATGAAACACTGTTTTTT. The rearrangement joins TRBV7-9 to TRBJ1-4; unclear D gene. The CDR3 is 14 amino acids. The germline V gene encodes CDR1 SEHNR and CDR2 FQNEAQ (reference sequence).

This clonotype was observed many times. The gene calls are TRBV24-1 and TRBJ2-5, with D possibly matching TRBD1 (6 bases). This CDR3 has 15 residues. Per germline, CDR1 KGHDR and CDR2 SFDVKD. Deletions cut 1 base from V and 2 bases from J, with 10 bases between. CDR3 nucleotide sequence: TGTGCCACCAGTGATTTCGACAGGCCTCAAGAGACCCAGTACTTC. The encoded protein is CATSDFDRPQETQYF.

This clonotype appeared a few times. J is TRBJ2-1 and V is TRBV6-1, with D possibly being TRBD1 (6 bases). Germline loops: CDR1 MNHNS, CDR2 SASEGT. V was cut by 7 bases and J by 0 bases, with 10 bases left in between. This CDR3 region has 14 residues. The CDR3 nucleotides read TGTGCCAGCATTGACAGGAGCTCCTACAATGAGCAGTTCTTC. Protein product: CASIDRSSYNEQFF.

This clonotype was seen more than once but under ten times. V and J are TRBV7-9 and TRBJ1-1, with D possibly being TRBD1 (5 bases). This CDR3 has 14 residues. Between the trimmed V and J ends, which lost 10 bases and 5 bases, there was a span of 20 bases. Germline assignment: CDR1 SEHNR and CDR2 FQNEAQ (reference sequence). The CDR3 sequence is CAIFTGAGRTEAFF. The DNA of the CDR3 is TGTGCCATCTTTACTGGGGCAGGGAGGACTGAAGCTTTCTTT.

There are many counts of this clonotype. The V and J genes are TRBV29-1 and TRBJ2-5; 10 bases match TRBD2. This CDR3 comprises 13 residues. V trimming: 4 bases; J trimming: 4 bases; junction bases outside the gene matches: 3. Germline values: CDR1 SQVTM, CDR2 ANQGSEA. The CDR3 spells CSVASGGLETQYF. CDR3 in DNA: TGCAGCGTTGCTAGCGGGGGTTTAGAGACCCAGTACTTC.

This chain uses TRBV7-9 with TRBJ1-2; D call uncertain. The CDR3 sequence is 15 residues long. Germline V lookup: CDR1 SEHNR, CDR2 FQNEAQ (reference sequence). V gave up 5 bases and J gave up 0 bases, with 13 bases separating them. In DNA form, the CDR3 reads TGTGCCAGCAGCCAGCCTTCACTAGCTAACTATGGCTACACCTTC. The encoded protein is CASSQPSLANYGYTF. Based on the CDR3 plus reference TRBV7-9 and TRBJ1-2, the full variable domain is DTGVSQNPRHKITKRGQNVTFRCDPISEHNRLYWYRQTLGQGPEFLTYFQNEAQLEKSRLLSDRFSAERPKGSFSTLEIQRTEQGDSAMYLCASSQPSLANYGYTFGSGTRLTVV.

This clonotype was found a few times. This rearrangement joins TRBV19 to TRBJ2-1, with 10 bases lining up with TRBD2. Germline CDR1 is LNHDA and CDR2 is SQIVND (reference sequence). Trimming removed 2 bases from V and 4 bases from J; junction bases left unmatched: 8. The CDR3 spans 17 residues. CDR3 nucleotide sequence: TGTGCCAGTAGTATAACGGCCGCTAGCGGGAGTTACAATGAGCAGTTCTTC. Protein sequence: CASSITAASGSYNEQFF.

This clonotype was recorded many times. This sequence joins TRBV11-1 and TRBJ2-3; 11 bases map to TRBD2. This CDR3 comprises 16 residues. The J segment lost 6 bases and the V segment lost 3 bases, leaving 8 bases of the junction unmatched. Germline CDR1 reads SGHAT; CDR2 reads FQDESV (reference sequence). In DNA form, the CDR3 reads TGTGCCAGCAGCTTTATCCCGGGACTAGCGGCCGATACGCAGTATTTT. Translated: CASSFIPGLAADTQYF.

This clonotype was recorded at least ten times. This CDR3 is CASSLTRTSGARDTQYF. DNA for the CDR3: TGTGCCAGCAGCCTGACCCGGACTAGCGGGGCCCGGGATACGCAGTATTTT. V gene TRBV11-2 combines with J gene TRBJ2-3; 12 bases agree with TRBD2. Looked up from germline, CDR1 is SGHAT and CDR2 is FQNNGV. V lost 5 bases to trimming and J lost 6 bases; unmatched junction nucleotides: 12. This CDR3 comprises 17 residues.

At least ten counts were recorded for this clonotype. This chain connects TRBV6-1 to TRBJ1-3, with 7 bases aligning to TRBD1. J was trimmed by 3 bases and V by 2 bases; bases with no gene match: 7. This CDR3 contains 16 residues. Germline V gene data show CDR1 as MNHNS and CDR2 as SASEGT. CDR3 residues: CASSEPGTAVGNTIYF. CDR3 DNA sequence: TGTGCCAGCAGTGAACCAGGGACAGCAGTTGGAAACACCATATATTTT.

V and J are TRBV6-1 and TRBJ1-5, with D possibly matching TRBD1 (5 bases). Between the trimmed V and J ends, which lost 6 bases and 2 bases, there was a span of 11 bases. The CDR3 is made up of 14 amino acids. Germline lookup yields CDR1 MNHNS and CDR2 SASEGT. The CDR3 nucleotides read TGTGCCAGCAGAGGAGGGGTCGGCAATCAGCCCCAGCATTTT. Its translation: CASRGGVGNQPQHF.

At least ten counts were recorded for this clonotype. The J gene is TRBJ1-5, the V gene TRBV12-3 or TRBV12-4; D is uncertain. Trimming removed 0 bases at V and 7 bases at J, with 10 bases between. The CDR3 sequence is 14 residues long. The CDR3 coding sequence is TGTGCCAGCAGTTTAGCCCCTTTGGGGCAGCCCCAGCATTTT. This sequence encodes CASSLAPLGQPQHF.

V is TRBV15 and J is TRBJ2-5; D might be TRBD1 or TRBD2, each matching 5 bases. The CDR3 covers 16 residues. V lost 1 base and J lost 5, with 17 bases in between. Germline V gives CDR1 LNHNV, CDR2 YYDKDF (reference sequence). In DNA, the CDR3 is TGTGCCACCAGCAGAGTGGGGACCCAACTGGGCGAGACCCAGTACTTC. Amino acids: CATSRVGTQLGETQYF.

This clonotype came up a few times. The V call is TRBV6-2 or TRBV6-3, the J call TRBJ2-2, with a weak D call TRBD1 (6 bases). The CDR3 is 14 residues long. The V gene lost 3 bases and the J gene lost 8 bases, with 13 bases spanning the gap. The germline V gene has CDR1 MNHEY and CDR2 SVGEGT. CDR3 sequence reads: CASSYQGPTGELFF. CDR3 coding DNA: TGTGCCAGCAGTTATCAGGGGCCCACGGGGGAGCTGTTTTTT.